A selection of T cell receptor beta chains follows, all from one sample in a study of technical replicates of blood from a handful of donors. Libraries were prepared by immunoSEQ multiplex PCR; TCRdb keeps only in-frame clonotypes and omits some of them. The sample consists of about 84,000 clones, around 93% of them appearing once. Sequences were obtained from T cells isolated from PBMCs. Receptors originate from a human donor in good health. Each CDR3 is given with its conserved first and last residue. D genes are given only for firm matches. Clone size is stated in some rows and not others, as once, few, many or a class when expanded.

clone size: NA
D gene: NA
V gene: TRBV2
J gene: TRBJ2-7
CDR3 DNA: TGTGCCAGCAGTGTCGGGATCTACGAGCAGTACTTC
CDR3 protein: CASSVGIYEQYF

clone size: NA
D gene: NA
V gene: TRBV5-1
J gene: TRBJ2-5
CDR3 DNA: TGCGCCAGCAGCGGAATTCAGGGGTATGCGGAGACCCAGTACTTC
CDR3 protein: CASSGIQGYAETQYF

clone size: once
D gene: TRBD1
V gene: TRBV11-2
J gene: TRBJ2-2
CDR3 DNA: TGTGCCAGCAGCCTCGACAGGGGGACCGGGGAGCTGTTTTTT
CDR3 protein: CASSLDRGTGELFF

clone size: few
D gene: NA
V gene: TRBV10-1
J gene: TRBJ1-2
CDR3 DNA: TGCGCCAGCAGTGAGTACAGAAACTATGGCTACACCTTC
CDR3 protein: CASSEYRNYGYTF

clone size: NA
D gene: NA
V gene: TRBV19
J gene: TRBJ2-7
CDR3 DNA: TGTGCCAGTAGTGGGCGGGACAGCGTTGGTGAAGAGCAGTACTTC
CDR3 protein: CASSGRDSVGEEQYF

clone size: once
D gene: NA
V gene: TRBV19
J gene: TRBJ1-5
CDR3 DNA: TGTGCCAGCAGACTGGGTAATCAGCCCCAGCATTTT
CDR3 protein: CASRLGNQPQHF

clone size: NA
D gene: TRBD2
V gene: TRBV28
J gene: TRBJ2-2
CDR3 DNA: TGTGCCAGCAGTTTGGTAGCGGGAGGGACCGGGGAGCTGTTTTTT
CDR3 protein: CASSLVAGGTGELFF

clone size: once
D gene: TRBD1
V gene: TRBV9
J gene: TRBJ2-2
CDR3 DNA: TGTGCCAGCAGCGTGACAGGGTGGGACACCGGGGAGCTGTTTTTT
CDR3 protein: CASSVTGWDTGELFF

clone size: NA
D gene: NA
V gene: TRBV30
J gene: TRBJ2-7
CDR3 DNA: TGTGCCTGGAGTGTATACAGGGCCTACGAGCAGTACTTC
CDR3 protein: CAWSVYRAYEQYF

clone size: NA
D gene: NA
V gene: TRBV27
J gene: TRBJ1-1
CDR3 DNA: TGTGCCAGCAGTTACAGGGTGAACACTGAAGCTTTCTTT
CDR3 protein: CASSYRVNTEAFF

clone size: NA
D gene: NA
V gene: TRBV7-6
J gene: TRBJ1-1
CDR3 DNA: TGTGCCAGCAGCTTATTTACAGGCTCGAACACTGAAGCTTTCTTT
CDR3 protein: CASSLFTGSNTEAFF

clone size: NA
D gene: TRBD1
V gene: TRBV5-1
J gene: TRBJ2-2
CDR3 DNA: TGCGCCAGCAGCTTGACGTCCCGGGACAGGGGGGCCACCGGGGAGCTGTTTTTT
CDR3 protein: CASSLTSRDRGATGELFF

clone size: few
D gene: NA
V gene: TRBV5-4
J gene: TRBJ2-3
CDR3 DNA: TGTGCCAGCAGCTTGGGCGGGGCTAGCACAGATACGCAGTATTTT
CDR3 protein: CASSLGGASTDTQYF

clone size: NA
D gene: TRBD1
V gene: TRBV5-4
J gene: TRBJ1-2
CDR3 DNA: TGTGCCAGCAGCTTGGAGGGGGCAGGTGGCTACACCTTC
CDR3 protein: CASSLEGAGGYTF

clone size: few
D gene: NA
V gene: TRBV10-3
J gene: TRBJ1-1
CDR3 DNA: TGTGCCATCAGCTCAGGCGCCACTGAAGCTTTCTTT
CDR3 protein: CAISSGATEAFF

clone size: NA
D gene: NA
V gene: TRBV5-1
J gene: TRBJ1-3
CDR3 DNA: TGCGCCAGCAGCTTATCCGGTGACTCTGGAAACACCATATATTTT
CDR3 protein: CASSLSGDSGNTIYF

clone size: NA
D gene: NA
V gene: TRBV7-2
J gene: TRBJ1-1
CDR3 DNA: TGTGCCAGCAGCTTAAAACCGCCGGACACTGAAGCTTTCTTT
CDR3 protein: CASSLKPPDTEAFF

clone size: NA
D gene: TRBD2
V gene: TRBV4-2
J gene: TRBJ2-5
CDR3 DNA: TGTGCCAGCAGCCAAGACGCCGCTAGCGGGCAAGAGACCCAGTACTTC
CDR3 protein: CASSQDAASGQETQYF

clone size: NA
D gene: NA
V gene: TRBV18
J gene: TRBJ2-7
CDR3 DNA: TGTGCCAGCTCACCAACACAGGGCCCAACCTACGAGCAGTACTTC
CDR3 protein: CASSPTQGPTYEQYF

clone size: NA
D gene: NA
V gene: TRBV7-2
J gene: TRBJ2-5
CDR3 DNA: TGTGCCAGCAGCCAGAGGCTGGAGACCCAGTACTTC
CDR3 protein: CASSQRLETQYF

clone size: NA
D gene: TRBD1
V gene: TRBV28
J gene: TRBJ1-1
CDR3 DNA: TGTGCCAGCAGCCCGGGACAGTTGAACACTGAAGCTTTCTTT
CDR3 protein: CASSPGQLNTEAFF

clone size: NA
D gene: TRBD1
V gene: TRBV6-1
J gene: TRBJ2-7
CDR3 DNA: TGTGCCAGCAGTGAATGGCAGGGGGCGGTCGAGCAGTACTTC
CDR3 protein: CASSEWQGAVEQYF

clone size: NA
D gene: NA
V gene: TRBV6-5
J gene: TRBJ1-5
CDR3 DNA: TGTGCCAGCAGTTACGTGGCAGGGAATCAGCCCCAGCATTTT
CDR3 protein: CASSYVAGNQPQHF

clone size: NA
D gene: NA
V gene: TRBV27
J gene: TRBJ1-2
CDR3 DNA: TGTGCCAGCGGTCAGGGAAACTATGGCTACACCTTC
CDR3 protein: CASGQGNYGYTF

clone size: few
D gene: NA
V gene: TRBV11-2
J gene: TRBJ1-1
CDR3 DNA: TGTGCCAGCAGCTTAGATCTCACAGGGACCATGAACACTGAAGCTTTCTTT
CDR3 protein: CASSLDLTGTMNTEAFF

clone size: few
D gene: NA
V gene: TRBV19
J gene: TRBJ1-1
CDR3 DNA: TGTGCCAGTAGTCGGACAGTGAACACTGAAGCTTTCTTT
CDR3 protein: CASSRTVNTEAFF

clone size: NA
D gene: NA
V gene: TRBV11-2
J gene: TRBJ1-5
CDR3 DNA: TGTGCCAGCAGCTTAGTAGTCGTCAGGGTAAGCAATCAGCCCCAGCATTTT
CDR3 protein: CASSLVVVRVSNQPQHF

clone size: NA
D gene: NA
V gene: TRBV9
J gene: TRBJ2-1
CDR3 DNA: TGTGCCAGCAGCGTAGAAGCGGACTTCTACAATGAGCAGTTCTTC
CDR3 protein: CASSVEADFYNEQFF

clone size: NA
D gene: NA
V gene: TRBV28
J gene: TRBJ1-3
CDR3 DNA: TGTGCCAGCATCAGGTTCTCTGGAAACACCATATATTTT
CDR3 protein: CASIRFSGNTIYF

clone size: NA
D gene: NA
V gene: TRBV5-1
J gene: TRBJ2-7
CDR3 DNA: TGCGCCAGCAGCTCCGGGGGACAGTATCATGAGGGGTACTTC
CDR3 protein: CASSSGGQYHEGYF

clone size: once
D gene: TRBD2
V gene: TRBV6-5
J gene: TRBJ2-5
CDR3 DNA: TGTGCCAGCAGTTACGCTAGCGGGAACCCGCCGTTAGCCCAGTACTTC
CDR3 protein: CASSYASGNPPLAQYF

clone size: NA
D gene: TRBD1
V gene: TRBV12-5
J gene: TRBJ1-4
CDR3 DNA: TGTGCTAGTGGTTTGGTACGGGACAGGGACGAAAAACTGTTTTTT
CDR3 protein: CASGLVRDRDEKLFF

clone size: NA
D gene: NA
V gene: TRBV28
J gene: TRBJ2-2
CDR3 DNA: TGTGCCAGCAGTTTTGGAGGCAGGGGTGGGACCGGGGAGCTGTTTTTT
CDR3 protein: CASSFGGRGGTGELFF

clone size: NA
D gene: NA
V gene: TRBV11-2
J gene: TRBJ2-7
CDR3 DNA: TGTGCCAGCAGCTCCAGGGGATTTTACGAGCAGTACTTC
CDR3 protein: CASSSRGFYEQYF

clone size: NA
D gene: NA
V gene: TRBV6-1
J gene: TRBJ2-7
CDR3 DNA: TGTGCCAGCCAACTGGGACTTTACGAGCAGTACTTC
CDR3 protein: CASQLGLYEQYF

clone size: NA
D gene: TRBD1
V gene: TRBV11-1
J gene: TRBJ2-5
CDR3 DNA: TGTGCCAGCAGCTGGGGACAGGGAGGCTCAGAGACCCAGTACTTC
CDR3 protein: CASSWGQGGSETQYF

clone size: NA
D gene: NA
V gene: TRBV6-5
J gene: TRBJ1-2
CDR3 DNA: TGTGCCAGCAGTACGACATTTACAGTTAACTATGGCTACACCTTC
CDR3 protein: CASSTTFTVNYGYTF

clone size: NA
D gene: NA
V gene: TRBV25-1
J gene: TRBJ1-2
CDR3 DNA: TGTGCCAGCAGTGAATACAGGCACTATGGCTACACCTTC
CDR3 protein: CASSEYRHYGYTF

clone size: NA
D gene: NA
V gene: TRBV7-3
J gene: TRBJ1-6
CDR3 DNA: TGTGCCAGCAGCCTTAACGGACAAGCCTATAATTCACCCCTCCACTTT
CDR3 protein: CASSLNGQAYNSPLHF

clone size: NA
D gene: NA
V gene: TRBV7-9
J gene: TRBJ2-2
CDR3 DNA: TGTGCCAGCAGCTTACCCGGCCAGGGAAGCGGGGAGCTGTTTTTT
CDR3 protein: CASSLPGQGSGELFF

clone size: NA
D gene: TRBD2
V gene: TRBV5-1
J gene: TRBJ2-3
CDR3 DNA: TGCGCCAGCACCGCGGGGGACTCCACAGATACGCAGTATTTT
CDR3 protein: CASTAGDSTDTQYF

clone size: NA
D gene: NA
V gene: TRBV12-5
J gene: TRBJ2-7
CDR3 DNA: TGTGCTAGTGGTCCTTTTTTACAGGGCGGCGAGCAGTACTTC
CDR3 protein: CASGPFLQGGEQYF

clone size: NA
D gene: NA
V gene: TRBV12-1
J gene: TRBJ2-4
CDR3 DNA: TGTGCCAGCAGCTTTGGGGGGACAGTTAAAAACATTCAGTACTTC
CDR3 protein: CASSFGGTVKNIQYF

clone size: once
D gene: NA
V gene: TRBV6-5
J gene: TRBJ2-7
CDR3 DNA: TGTGCCAGCACTCCCCTGACGACAGCCGACTACGAGCAGTACTTC
CDR3 protein: CASTPLTTADYEQYF

clone size: once
D gene: TRBD2
V gene: TRBV5-5
J gene: TRBJ2-1
CDR3 DNA: TGTGCCAGCAGCTTGCTGAGCGGGGGTTACAATGAGCAGTTCTTC
CDR3 protein: CASSLLSGGYNEQFF

clone size: NA
D gene: TRBD2
V gene: TRBV11-2
J gene: TRBJ2-5
CDR3 DNA: TGTGCCAGCAGCTTATTTTTAGGCGGGAGGGCCCAAGAGACCCAGTACTTC
CDR3 protein: CASSLFLGGRAQETQYF

clone size: NA
D gene: NA
V gene: TRBV6-5
J gene: TRBJ2-5
CDR3 DNA: TGTGCCAGCAGTTACCACGGGGGGCAGGAGACCCAGTACTTC
CDR3 protein: CASSYHGGQETQYF

clone size: NA
D gene: NA
V gene: TRBV6-5
J gene: TRBJ2-7
CDR3 DNA: TGTGCCAGCAGTTACTCCCGGGACACTGCCTACGAGCAGTACTTC
CDR3 protein: CASSYSRDTAYEQYF

clone size: NA
D gene: NA
V gene: TRBV2
J gene: TRBJ1-2
CDR3 DNA: TGTGCCAGCAGTGATAAAGCGGTACGATATGGCTACACCTTC
CDR3 protein: CASSDKAVRYGYTF

clone size: NA
D gene: TRBD2
V gene: TRBV11-2
J gene: TRBJ2-7
CDR3 DNA: TGTGCCAGCAGCCCCCGGACTAGCGGGGATCCTAACGAGCAGTACTTC
CDR3 protein: CASSPRTSGDPNEQYF

clone size: NA
D gene: NA
V gene: TRBV7-3
J gene: TRBJ1-6
CDR3 DNA: TGTGCCAGCAGCTATCAGTTTAATTCACCCCTCCACTTT
CDR3 protein: CASSYQFNSPLHF

clone size: NA
D gene: NA
V gene: TRBV5-6
J gene: TRBJ2-5
CDR3 DNA: TGTGCCAGCAGCTTGGACAACCAAGAGACCCAGTACTTC
CDR3 protein: CASSLDNQETQYF